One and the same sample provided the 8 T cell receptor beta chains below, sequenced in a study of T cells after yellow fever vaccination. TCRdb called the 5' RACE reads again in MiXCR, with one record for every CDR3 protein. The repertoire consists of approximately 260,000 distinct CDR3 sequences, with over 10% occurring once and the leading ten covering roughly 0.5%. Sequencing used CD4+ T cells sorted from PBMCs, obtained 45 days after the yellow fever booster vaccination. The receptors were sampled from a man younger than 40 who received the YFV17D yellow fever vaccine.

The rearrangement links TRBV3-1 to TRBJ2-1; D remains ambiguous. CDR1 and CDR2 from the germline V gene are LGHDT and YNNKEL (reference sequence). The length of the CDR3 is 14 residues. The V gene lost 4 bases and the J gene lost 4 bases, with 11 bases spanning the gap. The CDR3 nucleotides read TGTGCCAGCAGCCGATACACTGGTTACAATGAGCAGTTCTTC. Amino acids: CASSRYTGYNEQFF.

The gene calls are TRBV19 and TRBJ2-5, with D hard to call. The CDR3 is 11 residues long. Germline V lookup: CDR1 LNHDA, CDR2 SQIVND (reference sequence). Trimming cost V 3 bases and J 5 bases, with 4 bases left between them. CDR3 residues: CASSMRETQYF. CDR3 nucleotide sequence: TGTGCCAGTAGTATGAGGGAGACCCAGTACTTC.

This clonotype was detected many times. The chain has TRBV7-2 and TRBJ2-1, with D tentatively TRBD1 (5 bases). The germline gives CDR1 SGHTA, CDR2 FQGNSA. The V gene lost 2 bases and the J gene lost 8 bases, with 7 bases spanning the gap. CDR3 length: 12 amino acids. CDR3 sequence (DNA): TGTGCCAGCAGCTTACAGGGCTATGAGCAGTTCTTC. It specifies CASSLQGYEQFF. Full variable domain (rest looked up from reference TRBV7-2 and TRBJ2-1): GAGVSQSPSNKVTEKGKDVELRCDPISGHTALYWYRQSLGQGLEFLIYFQGNSAPDKSGLPSDRFSAERTGGSVSTLTIQRTQQEDSAVYLCASSLQGYEQFFGPGTRLTVL.

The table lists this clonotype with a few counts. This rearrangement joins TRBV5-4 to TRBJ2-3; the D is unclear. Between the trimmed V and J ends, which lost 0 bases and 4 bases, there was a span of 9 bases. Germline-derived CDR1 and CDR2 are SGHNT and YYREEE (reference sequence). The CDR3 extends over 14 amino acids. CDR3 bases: TGTGCCAGCAGCTTGGAGGAGCGTGCAGATACGCAGTATTTT. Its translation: CASSLEERADTQYF.

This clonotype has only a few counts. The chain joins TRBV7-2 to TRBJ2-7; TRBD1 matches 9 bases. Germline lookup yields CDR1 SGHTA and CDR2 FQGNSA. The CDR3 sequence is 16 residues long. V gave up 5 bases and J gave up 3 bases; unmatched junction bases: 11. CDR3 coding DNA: TGTGCCAGCAGCCCCCGGGGACAGGGTTCTTACTACGAGCAGTACTTC. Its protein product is CASSPRGQGSYYEQYF. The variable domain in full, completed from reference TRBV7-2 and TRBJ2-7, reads GAGVSQSPSNKVTEKGKDVELRCDPISGHTALYWYRQSLGQGLEFLIYFQGNSAPDKSGLPSDRFSAERTGGSVSTLTIQRTQQEDSAVYLCASSPRGQGSYYEQYFGPGTRLTVT.

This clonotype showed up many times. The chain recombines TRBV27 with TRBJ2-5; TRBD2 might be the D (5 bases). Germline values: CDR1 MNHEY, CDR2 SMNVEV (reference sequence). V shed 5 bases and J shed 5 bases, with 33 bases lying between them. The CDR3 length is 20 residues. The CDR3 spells CASSPRRVGLAPNPQETQYF. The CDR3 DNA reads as TGTGCCAGCAGTCCCCGGCGGGTGGGCTTAGCGCCAAACCCCCAGGAGACCCAGTACTTC.

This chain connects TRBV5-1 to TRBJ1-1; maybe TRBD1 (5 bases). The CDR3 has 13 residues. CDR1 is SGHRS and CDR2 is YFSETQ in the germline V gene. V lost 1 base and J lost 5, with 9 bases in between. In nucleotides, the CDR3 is TGCGCCAGCAGCTTGCAGGACACGACTGAAGCTTTCTTT. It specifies CASSLQDTTEAFF.

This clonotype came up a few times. The CDR3 coding sequence is TGTGCCAGCAGCCAAGGAATTTCCTACAATGAGCAGTTCTTC. It codes for CASSQGISYNEQFF. This chain uses TRBV3-1 with TRBJ2-1; D call uncertain. This CDR3 has 14 amino acids. V dropped 1 base and J dropped 1 base, with 5 bases sitting between them. Germline V gene data show CDR1 as LGHDT and CDR2 as YNNKEL (reference sequence).